This T cell receptor beta chain is drawn from a study of blood T cell repertoires in COVID-19. Study information: PBMCs, B-cell-depleted T cells, or T cells were the source of the cDNA or gDNA that made up the material.

The CDR3 extends over 15 amino acids. From germline, CDR1 is SGHTA and CDR2 FQGNSA. Trimming shortened V by 0 bases and J by 1 base, and 7 bases separated the two germline ends. In the study's own analysis: Nucleated cell number was recorded as an estimate derived from reference gene primer amplification. Repertoires were generated with immunoSEQ multiplex PCR, while TCRdb's copy carries only in-frame clones and drops some. V and J calls and clone size are copied from that table; D and trimming were computed from the DNA. The sample has approximately 92,000 clones, 82% seen once. This clone was recorded only once.

This rearrangement joins TRBV7-2 to TRBJ1-5, with D possibly matching TRBD1 (6 bases). The receptor's source is an elderly man with acute or convalescent COVID-19. Sequencing was performed on peripheral blood. In DNA, the CDR3 is TGTGCCAGCAGCTTAGCAGGGACAAGCAATCAGCCCCAGCATTTT. Protein sequence: CASSLAGTSNQPQHF. Variable domain in full (rest from reference TRBV7-2 and TRBJ1-5): GAGVSQSPSNKVTEKGKDVELRCDPISGHTALYWYRQSLGQGLEFLIYFQGNSAPDKSGLPSDRFSAERTGGSVSTLTIQRTQQEDSAVYLCASSLAGTSNQPQHFGDGTRLSIL.